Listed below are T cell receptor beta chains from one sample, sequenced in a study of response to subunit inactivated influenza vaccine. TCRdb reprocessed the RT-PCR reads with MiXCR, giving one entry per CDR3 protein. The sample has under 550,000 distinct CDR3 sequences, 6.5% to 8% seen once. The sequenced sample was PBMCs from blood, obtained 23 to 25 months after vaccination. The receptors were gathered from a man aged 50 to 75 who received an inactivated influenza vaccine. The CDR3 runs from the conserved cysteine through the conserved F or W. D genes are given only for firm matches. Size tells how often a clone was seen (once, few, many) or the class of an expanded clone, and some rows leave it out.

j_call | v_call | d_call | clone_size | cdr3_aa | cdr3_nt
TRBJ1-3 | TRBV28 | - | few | CASSFFGGGNTIYF | TGTGCCAGCAGTTTTTTCGGGGGAGGAAACACCATATATTTT
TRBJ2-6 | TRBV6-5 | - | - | CASGFYGANVLTF | TGTGCCAGCGGTTTTTATGGGGCCAACGTCCTGACTTTC
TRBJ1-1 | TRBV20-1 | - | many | CSASQRNTEAFF | TGCAGTGCTAGTCAGCGGAACACTGAAGCTTTCTTT
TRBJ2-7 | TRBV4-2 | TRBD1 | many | CASSQVGQGGYEQYF | TGTGCCAGCAGCCAAGTTGGACAGGGCGGCTACGAGCAGTACTTC
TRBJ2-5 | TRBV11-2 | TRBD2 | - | CASSLEPNGAGVLGFQETQYF | TGTGCCAGCAGCTTAGAACCGAATGGGGCGGGAGTATTAGGGTTCCAAGAGACCCAGTACTTC
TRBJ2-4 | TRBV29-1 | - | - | CSVVARDRQGDIQYF | TGCAGCGTTGTAGCTCGAGACCGTCAAGGGGACATTCAGTACTTC
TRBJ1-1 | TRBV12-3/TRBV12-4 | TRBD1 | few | CASSFRLGTGQYTEAFF | TGTGCCAGCAGTTTCAGACTCGGGACAGGGCAATATACTGAAGCTTTCTTT
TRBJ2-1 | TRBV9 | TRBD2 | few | CASSPRASGLYNEQFF | TGTGCCAGCAGCCCTCGTGCTAGCGGGTTGTACAATGAGCAGTTCTTC
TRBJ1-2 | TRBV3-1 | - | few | CASRLGGNGYTF | TGTGCCAGCAGGCTCGGAGGGAATGGCTACACCTTC
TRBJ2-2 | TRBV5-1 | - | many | CASSPQLGSGGELFF | TGCGCCAGCAGCCCTCAACTTGGGTCTGGCGGGGAGCTGTTTTTT
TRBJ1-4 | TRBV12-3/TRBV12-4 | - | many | CASSWGMNEKLFF | TGTGCCAGCAGTTGGGGGATGAATGAAAAACTGTTTTTT
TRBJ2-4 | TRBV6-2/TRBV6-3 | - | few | CASSDSLAKNIQYF | TGTGCCAGCAGTGACAGCTTAGCCAAAAACATTCAGTACTTC
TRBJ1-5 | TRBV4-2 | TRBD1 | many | CASSQKWTGGEEPQHF | TGTGCCAGCAGCCAAAAGTGGACAGGGGGCGAAGAGCCCCAGCATTTT
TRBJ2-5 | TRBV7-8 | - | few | CASTTRRQETQYF | TGTGCCAGCACTACACGGAGGCAAGAGACCCAGTACTTC
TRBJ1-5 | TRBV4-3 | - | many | CASSQVTWGQPQHF | TGCGCCAGCAGCCAAGTAACGTGGGGTCAGCCCCAGCATTTT
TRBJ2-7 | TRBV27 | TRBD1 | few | CASSLRYGGQGSYEQYF | TGTGCCAGCAGTTTAAGGTATGGAGGACAGGGTTCCTACGAGCAGTACTTC
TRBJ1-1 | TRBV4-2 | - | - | CASSSAGGGAEAFF | TGTGCCAGCAGCTCAGCTGGGGGAGGGGCTGAAGCTTTCTTT
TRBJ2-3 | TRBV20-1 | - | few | CSARKGLTDTQYF | TGCAGTGCTAGGAAGGGTTTGACAGATACGCAGTATTTT
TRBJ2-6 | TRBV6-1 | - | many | CASSPPLGANVLTF | TGTGCCAGCAGTCCTCCCCTTGGGGCCAACGTCCTGACTTTC
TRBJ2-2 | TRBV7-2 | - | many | CASSLVLGPGELFF | TGTGCCAGCAGCTTAGTCCTCGGACCCGGGGAGCTGTTTTTT
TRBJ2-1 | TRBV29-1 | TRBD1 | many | CSGIYGTGFLNEQFF | TGCAGCGGCATATACGGGACAGGGTTTCTGAATGAGCAGTTCTTC
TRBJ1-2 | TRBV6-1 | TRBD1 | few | CATSQGANYGYTF | TGTGCCACTTCACAGGGGGCCAACTATGGCTACACCTTC
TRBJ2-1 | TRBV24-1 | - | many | CATSDFPGGGYNEQFF | TGTGCCACCAGTGATTTTCCCGGGGGCGGTTACAATGAGCAGTTCTTC
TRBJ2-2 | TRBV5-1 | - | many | CASSLAPGANTGELFF | TGCGCCAGCAGCTTGGCTCCAGGGGCGAATACCGGGGAGCTGTTTTTT
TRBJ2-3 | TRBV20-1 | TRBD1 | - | CSASLTGTGTKDTQYF | TGCAGTGCTTCACTAACCGGGACAGGGACGAAGGATACGCAGTATTTT
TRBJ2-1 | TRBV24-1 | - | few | CATSREGPYNEQFF | TGTGCCACCAGTAGAGAGGGTCCGTACAATGAGCAGTTCTTC
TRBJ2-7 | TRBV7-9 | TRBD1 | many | CASSTGGFGYEQYF | TGTGCCAGCAGTACAGGGGGCTTTGGGTACGAGCAGTACTTC
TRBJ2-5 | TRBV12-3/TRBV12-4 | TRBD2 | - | CASSNPGTSRAETQYF | TGTGCCAGCAGCAATCCTGGGACTAGTCGGGCGGAGACCCAGTACTTC
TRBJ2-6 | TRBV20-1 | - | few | CSAQAGSGANVLTF | TGCAGTGCTCAAGCAGGGAGTGGGGCCAACGTCCTGACTTTC
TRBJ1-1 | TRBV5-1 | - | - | CASSLSLSVRGLNTEAFF | TGCGCCAGCAGCTTGTCGTTAAGCGTCCGTGGGCTAAACACTGAAGCTTTCTTT
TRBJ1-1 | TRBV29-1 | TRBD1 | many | CSVFQGGQDAEAFF | TGCAGCGTTTTCCAGGGGGGCCAAGATGCTGAAGCTTTCTTT
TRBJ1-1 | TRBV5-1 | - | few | CASSLDKQEAFF | TGCGCCAGCAGCTTGGACAAGCAAGAAGCTTTCTTT
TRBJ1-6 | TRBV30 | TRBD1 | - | CAWSAGTAIGPLHF | TGTGCCTGGAGTGCCGGGACAGCAATCGGCCCCCTCCACTTT
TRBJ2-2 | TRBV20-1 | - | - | CSASEGGNTGELFF | TGCAGTGCAAGTGAGGGGGGGAACACCGGGGAGCTGTTTTTT
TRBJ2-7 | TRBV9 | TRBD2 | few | CASSVGGTSFREQYF | TGTGCCAGCAGCGTAGGTGGGACTAGCTTTCGGGAGCAGTACTTC
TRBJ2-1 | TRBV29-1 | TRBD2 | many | CSGGGGSGRAWEQFF | TGCAGCGGCGGAGGCGGTAGCGGGAGGGCTTGGGAGCAGTTCTTC
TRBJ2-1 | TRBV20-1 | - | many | CSARDPPKRSSYNEQFF | TGCAGTGCTAGAGATCCCCCCAAGCGGAGCTCCTACAATGAGCAGTTCTTC
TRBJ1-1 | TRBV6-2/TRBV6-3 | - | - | CASSPNRNTEAFF | TGTGCCAGCAGTCCTAACAGGAACACTGAAGCTTTCTTT